The 14 T cell receptor beta chains given below trace back to one sample, sequenced in a study of T cell responses to AZD1222 COVID-19 vaccine. Produced via immunoSEQ multiplex PCR; TCRdb's table is partial and in-frame only. The table lists about 160,000 clones, around 87% of them singletons. The sequences come from peripheral blood, collected 28 days after the second AZD1222 dose. Source of these receptors: an adult who received the AZD1222 COVID-19 vaccine.

This clone was observed a handful of times. The chain has TRBV5-4 and TRBJ1-2; perhaps TRBD1 as D (5 bases). Germline values: CDR1 SGHNT, CDR2 YYREEE (reference sequence). V was shortened by 3 bases and J by 4 bases, with 13 bases between the two germline ends. The CDR3 has 14 amino acids. This CDR3 is CASSYAQVAYGYTF. CDR3 coding DNA: TGTGCCAGCAGCTATGCACAGGTAGCCTATGGCTACACCTTC.

The J gene is TRBJ2-5, the V gene TRBV9; weak D call: TRBD1 (5 bases). The CDR3 runs to 14 residues. Looked up from germline, CDR1 is SGDLS and CDR2 is YYNGEE. Trimming pared 3 bases from V and 7 bases from J, leaving 16 bases between. CDR3 protein: CASSADTLRGTQYF. The CDR3 region has the DNA TGTGCCAGCAGCGCCGATACCTTAAGGGGGACCCAGTACTTC. The variable domain in full, with the rest retrieved from reference TRBV9 and TRBJ2-5, is DSGVTQTPKHLITATGQRVTLRCSPRSGDLSVYWYQQSLDQGLQFLIQYYNGEERAKGNILERFSAQQFPDLHSELNLSSLELGDSALYFCASSADTLRGTQYFGPGTRLLVL.

This chain uses TRBV15 with TRBJ1-2; tentative D call: TRBD1 (5 bases). From germline, CDR1 is LNHNV and CDR2 YYDKDF (reference sequence). Trimming pared 0 bases from V and 3 bases from J, leaving 11 bases between. This CDR3 is 15 amino acids long. The CDR3 loop reads CATSRENRRYYGYTF. CDR3 in DNA: TGTGCCACCAGCAGAGAAAACAGGAGGTACTATGGCTACACCTTC.

J is TRBJ2-7 and V is TRBV20-1; 8 positions agree with TRBD1. The CDR3 totals 16 residues. Trimming removed 3 bases from V and 2 bases from J; junction bases left unmatched: 12. Germline CDR1 DFQATT, CDR2 SNEGSKA (reference sequence). CDR3 amino acids: CSASSAGTGLTYEQYF. In nucleotides, the CDR3 is TGCAGTGCTAGTTCCGCCGGGACAGGACTAACCTACGAGCAGTACTTC.

CDR3 residues: CASSPSSYNEQFF. The CDR3 DNA reads as TGTGCCAGCAGTCCTAGCTCCTACAATGAGCAGTTCTTC. V usage is TRBV7-2 and J usage is TRBJ2-1; D unresolved. The V and J ends lost 6 bases and 0 bases respectively, with 6 bases between them. In germline, CDR1 is SGHTA, CDR2 FQGNSA. The CDR3 length is 13 residues.

This clone has more than one count but fewer than ten. V usage is TRBV7-3 and J usage is TRBJ2-7; D remains ambiguous. The germline CDR1 and CDR2 sequences are SGHTA and FQGTGA. CDR3 length: 15 residues. V lost 5 bases and J 2 bases, leaving 16 bases between the germline ends. The CDR3 nucleotides read TGTGCCAGCAGCAAAACATGGACCGGTCCCTACGAGCAGTACTTC. It specifies CASSKTWTGPYEQYF.

The gene calls are TRBV5-5 and TRBJ2-3; no reliable D call. Per the germline V gene, CDR1 is SGHKS and CDR2 is YYEKEE (reference sequence). V was pared by 4 bases and J by 6 bases, with 18 bases between. CDR3 length: 15 amino acids. The CDR3 protein is CASSGSGPGFDTQYF. CDR3 nucleotides: TGTGCCAGCAGCGGCTCTGGACCGGGTTTCGATACGCAGTATTTT.

J is TRBJ1-6 and V is TRBV18; D is unclear. V lost 3 bases and J lost 4, with 10 bases in between. CDR1 KGHSH and CDR2 LQKENI come from the germline V gene. The CDR3 is made up of 15 amino acids. This CDR3 reads CASSPEGGYNSPLHF. In nucleotides, the CDR3 is TGTGCCAGCTCACCGGAAGGAGGGTATAATTCACCCCTCCACTTT.

CDR3: CASSTGRLGTEAFF. The CDR3 DNA reads as TGTGCCAGCAGTACCGGGCGGTTGGGTACTGAAGCTTTCTTT. The J gene is TRBJ1-1, the V gene TRBV6-5, with unresolved D. CDR3 length: 14 amino acids. V lost 5 bases, J lost 5 bases, and 15 bases lay in between. Germline assignment: CDR1 MNHEY and CDR2 SVGAGI.

The table lists this clone with a count of one. The J gene is TRBJ2-7, the V gene TRBV7-2; a possible D gene is TRBD1 (5 bases). V was clipped by 5 bases and J by 5 bases, with 16 bases between them. The CDR3 runs 14 residues. Germline V gene sequence: CDR1 SGHTA, CDR2 FQGNSA. The CDR3 bases are TGTGCCAGCAGCACCGACAGTACTTCGCACGAGCAGTACTTC. This gives the protein CASSTDSTSHEQYF.

This rearrangement joins TRBV14 to TRBJ1-3; D is unresolved. The V gene lost 4 bases and the J gene lost 1 base, with 23 bases spanning the gap. This CDR3 is 19 amino acids long. Germline V gives CDR1 SGHDN, CDR2 FVKESK. The CDR3: CASSPASVSYVPSGNTIYF. Written as DNA, the CDR3 is TGTGCCAGCAGCCCGGCCAGCGTGAGCTACGTTCCTTCTGGAAACACCATATATTTT.

V usage is TRBV18 and J usage is TRBJ2-2; 10 nucleotides agree with TRBD2. The CDR3 loop spans 14 amino acids. The junction had 0 bases not matched to a gene; V was cut back by 8 bases and J by 0 bases. The germline gives CDR1 KGHSH, CDR2 LQKENI. CDR3 in amino acids: CASLAGANTGELFF. CDR3 DNA sequence: TGTGCCAGCCTAGCGGGGGCGAACACCGGGGAGCTGTTTTTT.

V gene TRBV6-2 or TRBV6-3 combines with J gene TRBJ1-5; unclear D gene. Germline V CDR1 and CDR2: MNHEY, SVGEGT. The CDR3 is made up of 14 amino acids. Between the trimmed V and J ends, which lost 1 base and 2 bases, there was a span of 6 bases. The CDR3 nucleotides are TGTGCCAGCAGTTACTGGGCTGGCAATCAGCCCCAGCATTTT. Its translation is CASSYWAGNQPQHF.

The chain joins TRBV2 to TRBJ2-7, with D uncertain. Trimming took 5 bases from V and 5 from J, leaving 7 bases between them. Germline assignment: CDR1 SNHLY and CDR2 FYNNEI. This CDR3 has 11 residues. CDR3 protein: CASSLVDEQYF. The CDR3, as DNA: TGTGCCAGCAGTCTAGTGGACGAGCAGTACTTC.